This T cell receptor (beta chain) emerged from a study of shared clonotypes between healthy human individuals. Study-wide results and limits: Depth of sequencing was expected to influence donor clonotype sharing. A reduction in generation probabilities was seen for non-shared clonotypes relative to those shared by all four donors. Generally, naive subsets came out with larger estimated richness than memory subsets.

Generated by immunoSEQ multiplex PCR, the TCRdb table keeps only in-frame clones and is missing some. Of millions of clones in the sample, around 95% were seen once. Of note for this clone: Its antigen is unknown. The junction departs from germline at one end; a sequencing error may be responsible. The same CDR3 also results from other DNA sequences found in this sample.

Germline lookup yields CDR1 SEHNR and CDR2 FQNEAQ (reference sequence). This CDR3 has 12 amino acids. Sequenced sample: naive CD4+ T cells sorted from blood. Subset here: CD45RA+ positively selected. The chain is built from TRBV7-9 and TRBJ1-1, with TRBD1 as a possible D gene (6 bases). This clonotype was sampled from a man aged 18 to 29 in good health. The CDR3 DNA is TGTGCCAGCAGCTTGACAGGCGCTGAGGCTTTCTTT. It translates to CASSLTGAEAFF.